This T cell receptor (beta chain) was retrieved from a study of blood T cell repertoires in COVID-19. At the level of the study: Samples of COVID-19 (acute and convalescent) were obtained from the United States, Italy and Spain. T cells, B-cell-depleted T cells, or PBMCs provided the cDNA or gDNA that served as material.

V lost 3 bases and J lost 4, with 14 bases in between. This CDR3 contains 15 residues. Germline values: CDR1 SGHRS, CDR2 YFSETQ. Per the original data handling: Nucleated cell counts were estimated from reference gene primer amplification. Generated by immunoSEQ multiplex PCR, the TCRdb table keeps only in-frame clones and is missing some. V and J calls and clone size are copied from that table; D and trimming were computed from the DNA. The table lists 180,000 or so clones, over 75% of them singletons, with more than 2.5% in the top ten. The clonotype was recovered from a man aged 55 to 69 with acute or convalescent COVID-19. The rearrangement links TRBV5-1 to TRBJ1-3, with a tentative D call TRBD1 (6 bases). The sample comprised peripheral blood. The CDR3 reads CASSYDWGPGNTIYF. In nucleotides, the CDR3 is TGCGCCAGCAGCTACGACTGGGGGCCGGGAAACACCATATATTTT.